Following are 3 T cell receptor beta chains from one sample sequenced in a study of blood T cell repertoires in COVID-19. Repertoires were generated with immunoSEQ multiplex PCR, while TCRdb's copy carries only in-frame clones and drops some. This sample yields some 190,000 clones, of which 70% to 90% are seen a single time; 11% belongs to the top ten. Sequenced input: peripheral blood. These receptor sequences come from a human donor with active or convalescent COVID-19. The donor label of this sample is uncertain.

V and J are TRBV24-1 and TRBJ2-3, with 14 bases that match TRBD2. CDR3 length: 22 amino acids. V was clipped by 0 bases and J by 2 bases; unmatched bases: 15. CDR1 is KGHDR, CDR2 SFDVKD, per germline. CDR3 region: CATSDLPRLAGGRQGVTDTQYF. CDR3 nucleotide sequence: TGTGCCACCAGTGATTTGCCCAGACTAGCGGGAGGGCGACAGGGGGTCACAGATACGCAGTATTTT.

J is TRBJ2-7 and V is TRBV18; no firm D call. CDR3 length: 14 residues. Trimming removed 3 bases from V and 5 bases from J, with 14 bases in between. The germline CDR1 and CDR2 sequences are KGHSH and LQKENI. The CDR3 sequence is CASSPNYSSDEQYF. In nucleotides, the CDR3 is TGTGCCAGCTCACCGAATTACAGTTCGGACGAGCAGTACTTC.

The sample holds one count of this clone. V gene TRBV6-5 combines with J gene TRBJ1-1; D is perhaps TRBD1 (6 bases). Trimming took 6 bases from V and 7 from J, leaving 9 bases between them. The CDR3 is 11 residues long. Germline values: CDR1 MNHEY, CDR2 SVGAGI. CDR3: CASRTQGEAFF. The CDR3 DNA is TGTGCCAGCAGGACACAGGGTGAAGCTTTCTTT.